This T cell receptor (beta chain) was recovered during a study of blood T cells in healthy people across ages. About the research overall: Every two T cells gave about one barcoded beta molecule via template switching.

Germline loops: CDR1 DFQATT, CDR2 SNEGSKA (reference sequence). The CDR3 consists of 18 residues. J was trimmed by 1 base and V by 3 bases; bases with no gene match: 13. Comment on this clonotype: The antigen is unknown.

Sample-barcoded 5' priming and a J-beta primer mix drove a second PCR of about 6 to 12 cycles. TCRdb reprocessed the 5' RACE reads via MiXCR and lists one record per CDR3 protein. The sample holds 1.5 million or so distinct CDR3 sequences, about 45% seen once. Study conclusions and caveats: The CMV status of each donor remained undetermined, and this could have confounded shifts in expanded clonotypes. Strong correlation linked observed beta diversity and percent naive T cells. Fewer expanded clones and more diversity marked long-lived versus aged donors.

The sequence derives from a woman in her late teens or twenties in good health. The sample comprised blood. The chain couples TRBV20-1 to TRBJ2-4, with TRBD2 matching 9 bases. CDR3 coding DNA: TGCAGTGCTAGGCTTGAAGGGCGGGAGGGCCTGGCCAAAAACATTCAGTACTTC. Residues: CSARLEGREGLAKNIQYF.